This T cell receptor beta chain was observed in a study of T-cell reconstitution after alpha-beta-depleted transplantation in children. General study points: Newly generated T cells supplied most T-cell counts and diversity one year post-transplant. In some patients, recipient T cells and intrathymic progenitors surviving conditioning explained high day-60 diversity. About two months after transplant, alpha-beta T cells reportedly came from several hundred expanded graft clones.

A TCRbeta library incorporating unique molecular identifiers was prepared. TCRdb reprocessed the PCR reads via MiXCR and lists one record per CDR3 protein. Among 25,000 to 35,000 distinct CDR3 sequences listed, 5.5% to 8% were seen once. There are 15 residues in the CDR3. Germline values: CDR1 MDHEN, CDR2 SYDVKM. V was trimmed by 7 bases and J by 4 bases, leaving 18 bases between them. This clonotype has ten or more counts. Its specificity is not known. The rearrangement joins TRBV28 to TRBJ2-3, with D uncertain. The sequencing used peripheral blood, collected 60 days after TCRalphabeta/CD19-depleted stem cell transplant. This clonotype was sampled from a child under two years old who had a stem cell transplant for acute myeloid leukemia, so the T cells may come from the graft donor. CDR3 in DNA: TGTGCCAGCACCACCCTTGGGTTCGGCGCAGATACGCAGTATTTT. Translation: CASTTLGFGADTQYF.